A selection of T cell receptor beta chains follows, all from one sample in a study of sequential checkpoint blockade in melanoma. The assay was immunoSEQ multiplex PCR, and TCRdb's table has in-frame clones only and misses some. The sample has several thousand clones; under 25% are singletons. Sequences were derived from tumor tissue (inferred from file names), sampled from a patient given nivolumab and ipilimumab in sequence. The origin of the receptors is a human donor with melanoma. Both conserved end residues are part of each CDR3. The D gene is left open where the match is weak. Not every row has a clone size; where given, it reads once, few, many or a size class.

v_call	j_call	clone_size	d_call	cdr3_aa
TRBV19	TRBJ2-5	NA	NA	CASRTTSLHQETQYF
TRBV11-3	TRBJ2-2	medium-sized	TRBD1	CASSKQGAGNTGELFF
TRBV18	TRBJ1-5	few	TRBD1	CASSPRGQGDFQPQHF
TRBV9	TRBJ2-5	many	TRBD2	CASSETSGGAGETQYF
TRBV19	TRBJ2-3	medium-sized	TRBD1	CASSKWGTIRGQTDTQYF
TRBV11-3	TRBJ2-5	few	TRBD2	CASRGSGGPETQYF
TRBV6-8	TRBJ2-1	many	NA	CASSYQGPEDEQFF
TRBV29-1	TRBJ2-7	NA	TRBD1	CSARSGTGGQYF
TRBV5-4	TRBJ1-5	many	NA	CASRKYSNQPQHF
TRBV6-8	TRBJ2-3	few	TRBD1	CASNRGQGTDTQYF
TRBV11-3	TRBJ2-1	few	NA	CASSLVPGQNNEQFF
TRBV6-8	TRBJ1-6	few	TRBD1	CASRLTGDYNSPLHF
TRBV2	TRBJ1-4	many	NA	CASTDDSFIYENEKLFF
TRBV11-3	TRBJ1-3	NA	NA	CASSLQGQRNTIYF
TRBV6-8	TRBJ2-5	NA	TRBD2	CASSRLAGFAETQYF
TRBV6-8	TRBJ2-2	NA	NA	CASSYVEGELFF
TRBV6-8	TRBJ2-7	medium-sized	TRBD1	CASSYTYLGQGPYEQYF
TRBV18	TRBJ1-4	few	TRBD1	CASSLTGGGEKLFF
TRBV6-8	TRBJ1-1	many	NA	CASSAPGDGDTEAFF
TRBV7-6	TRBJ2-7	many	TRBD1	CASSLGGTGGYEQYF
TRBV11-3	TRBJ2-3	NA	TRBD2	CASSLDSGLDTQYF
TRBV9	TRBJ1-2	NA	NA	CASSEIQYGYTF
TRBV6-8	TRBJ1-3	NA	NA	CASSYSPAINSGNTIYF
TRBV19	TRBJ1-3	NA	NA	CASSVDPPYHPFSGNTIYF
TRBV18	TRBJ1-3	NA	NA	CATASGSSGNTIYF
TRBV28	TRBJ1-1	large	NA	CASSPRMNTEAFF
TRBV9	TRBJ2-1	NA	NA	CASSARHPRGEQFF
TRBV6-8	TRBJ2-2	large	NA	CASSYTRDTGELFF
TRBV11-3	TRBJ2-3	NA	NA	CASSFDGDSTDTQYF
TRBV5-1	TRBJ1-1	NA	TRBD1	CASSLTGEDTEAFF